Detailed here is one TCR beta chain. Its antigen remains unidentified. This sample stems from a study of CD8 T cells in Susac syndrome. Overall study results and limits: None of the CD4+ T cell repertoires in Susac syndrome showed clonal expansion.

RNA was extracted with the RNeasy kit, and a quantity of roughly 0.45 to 1 ug was reverse transcribed using random hexamers. Via MiXCR, TCRdb re-called the immunoSEQ multiplex PCR reads, giving one row per CDR3 protein. The sample lists about 180,000 distinct CDR3 sequences; 85% to 95% were seen once. The CDR3 length is 15 residues. The V end lost 1 base, the J end lost 5 bases, and 12 bases lay between the germline ends. Germline-derived CDR1 and CDR2 are SGHTA and FQGTGA. The chain couples TRBV7-3 to TRBJ2-1, with D possibly being TRBD2 (5 bases). Material for sequencing was CD4+ T cells from PBMCs. The receptor's source is a human donor with Susac syndrome. For the CDR3, the DNA is TGTGCCAGCAGCTTAAACGGCCGGGAAAACAATGAGCAGTTCTTC. It codes for CASSLNGRENNEQFF.